This T cell receptor beta chain was documented in a study of blood T cell repertoires in COVID-19. Background on the study: COVID-19 samples from acute and convalescent phases originated in the United States, Italy and Spain. In each case, the material was cDNA or gDNA derived from T cells, B-cell-depleted T cells, or PBMCs.

Germline-derived CDR1 and CDR2 are SGHTA and FQGNSA. The CDR3 runs to 15 residues. With V trimmed by 4 bases and J by 4 bases, 9 bases remained unmatched. The table lists this clone with a few counts. Original processing methods: Amplifying reference gene primers gave estimates of nucleated cell counts. Sequenced by immunoSEQ multiplex PCR; TCRdb stores in-frame clones only, minus some. The V and J calls and clone size are taken from that table; D and trimming were inferred from the DNA. The sample has around 100,000 clones, about four fifths seen once. Seattle enrolled patients during active infection and tracked them longitudinally.

The sample comprised peripheral blood. The TCR originated in an older man with COVID-19, enrolled during active disease. The chain couples TRBV7-2 to TRBJ2-5; 7 bases map to TRBD2. CDR3 region: CASSSTSSTLETQYF. The CDR3, as DNA: TGTGCCAGCAGCTCGACTAGCTCCACTCTAGAGACCCAGTACTTC.